These 25 T cell receptor beta chains were sequenced from one sample in a study of CD8+CD57+ T cells in acquired aplastic anemia. According to the study, genomic DNA was the template for TCR beta VDJ and CDR3 profiling. TCRdb re-analysed the reads in MiXCR, keeping a single row per CDR3 protein. Altogether tens of thousands of distinct CDR3 sequences are present, 75% to 85% being singletons, with the ten largest covering over 20%. Specimen: sorted CD4+, CD8+, or CD8+CD57+ T cells (not recorded which) from PBMCs. Receptors originate from a human donor in good health, serving as a control.

This clonotype is labeled as medium-sized. The CDR3 DNA is TGCAGTGCCCAGGGGGGGGACTCCTACGAGCAGTACTTC. Amino acids: CSAQGGDSYEQYF. The rearrangement joins TRBV20-1 to TRBJ2-7, with D perhaps given as TRBD1 or TRBD2 (7 bases each). Germline V gene sequence: CDR1 DFQATT, CDR2 SNEGSKA (reference sequence). The ends were cut back, 6 bases at V and 0 bases at J, with 12 bases in the middle. CDR3 length: 13 amino acids.

This chain uses TRBV24-1 with TRBJ2-7; perhaps TRBD1 as D (6 bases). The CDR3 extends over 13 amino acids. In germline, CDR1 is KGHDR, CDR2 SFDVKD. The V and J ends lost 7 bases and 2 bases respectively, with 11 bases between them. This chain's CDR3 is CATSSGQTYEQYF. The CDR3 coding sequence is TGTGCCACCAGCTCCGGACAGACCTACGAGCAGTACTTC.

V and J are TRBV20-1 and TRBJ2-5; no definite D call. V lost 0 bases to trimming and J lost 1 base, with 12 bases between them. Germline values: CDR1 DFQATT, CDR2 SNEGSKA (reference sequence). The CDR3 length is 15 residues. CDR3 bases: TGCAGTGCTAGAGATCCCACCCGGCCCCAAGAGACCCAGTACTTC. Its protein product is CSARDPTRPQETQYF.

Only a few counts were recorded for this clonotype. The V gene is TRBV20-1, the J gene TRBJ2-5, with D possibly being TRBD2 (5 bases). V shed 2 bases and J shed 4 bases, with 8 bases lying between them. CDR1 is DFQATT and CDR2 is SNEGSKA in the germline V gene (reference sequence). The CDR3 runs to 12 residues. CDR3: CSARLAGETQYF. For the CDR3, the DNA is TGCAGTGCTAGATTGGCGGGAGAGACCCAGTACTTC.

The rearrangement joins TRBV5-5 to TRBJ2-3; 7 nucleotides agree with TRBD1. The CDR3 consists of 14 residues. Germline trimming cut 0 bases from V and 4 bases from J; bases unmatched to any gene: 2. Germline V CDR1 and CDR2: SGHKS, YYEKEE (reference sequence). The CDR3 DNA follows: TGTGCCAGCAGCTTGGACAGGGGACCAGATACGCAGTATTTT. Protein sequence: CASSLDRGPDTQYF.

This chain uses TRBV18 with TRBJ2-1; TRBD1 matches 7 bases. Germline CDR1 and CDR2: KGHSH and LQKENI. The length of the CDR3 is 14 residues. The junction had 9 bases not matched to a gene; V was cut back by 5 bases and J by 8 bases. The CDR3 DNA reads as TGTGCCAGCTCATACGTCGACAGGGCGGATGAGCAGTTCTTC. It encodes CASSYVDRADEQFF.

The gene calls are TRBV9 and TRBJ2-5; D tentatively fits TRBD1 or TRBD2 (6 bases each). V lost 4 bases and J 5 bases, leaving 15 bases between the germline ends. Germline CDR1 SGDLS, CDR2 YYNGEE. This CDR3 contains 14 residues. CDR3 sequence reads: CASSPEGGRETQYF. The CDR3 bases are TGTGCCAGCAGCCCGGAAGGGGGGAGGGAGACCCAGTACTTC. The whole variable domain, remainder taken from reference TRBV9 and TRBJ2-5, is DSGVTQTPKHLITATGQRVTLRCSPRSGDLSVYWYQQSLDQGLQFLIQYYNGEERAKGNILERFSAQQFPDLHSELNLSSLELGDSALYFCASSPEGGRETQYFGPGTRLLVL.

The chain has TRBV10-3 and TRBJ1-2, with D unresolved. Germline loops: CDR1 ENHRY, CDR2 SYGVKD. This CDR3 is 15 amino acids long. Trimming removed 3 bases from V and 0 bases from J, with 11 bases in between. The CDR3 is CAISDQPAANYGYTF. The CDR3 DNA follows: TGTGCCATCAGTGACCAACCGGCAGCTAACTATGGCTACACCTTC.

This clonotype appeared once. One end of the junction is discordant with germline, which a read error may explain. The chain is built from TRBV7-3 and TRBJ2-2; the D is unclear. Germline CDR1 is SGHTA and CDR2 is FQGTGA. The CDR3 spans 12 residues. In DNA, the CDR3 is TGCGCCAGCAGCTTAAGTTCCGGGGAGCTGTTTTTT. It codes for CASSLSSGELFF.

This chain links TRBV12-3 or TRBV12-4 with TRBJ2-7, with 13 bases lining up with TRBD2. V lost 4 bases, J lost 2 bases, and 2 bases stayed unmatched. This CDR3 is 15 amino acids long. CDR3 in amino acids: CASSSTSGGAYEQYF. The CDR3 bases are TGTGCCAGCAGTTCTACTAGCGGGGGGGCCTACGAGCAGTACTTC.

This sequence joins TRBV9 and TRBJ2-2; 12 positions match TRBD2. V was pared by 2 bases and J by 8 bases, with 4 bases of the junction left unmatched. This CDR3 region has 15 residues. Germline V CDR1 and CDR2: SGDLS, YYNGEE. CDR3 DNA sequence: TGTGCCAGCAGCGTGCTAGCGGGAGGGCCTGGGGAGCTGTTTTTT. Translating gives CASSVLAGGPGELFF.

This clonotype was seen a handful of times. The chain joins TRBV6-1 to TRBJ2-7; 9 nucleotides agree with TRBD1. CDR1 is MNHNS and CDR2 is SASEGT in the germline V gene. Trimming took 7 bases from V and 5 from J; bases not matched to a gene: 6. The CDR3 is 13 amino acids. CDR3 residues: CASTGTGIHEQYF. CDR3 DNA: TGTGCCAGCACCGGGACAGGGATCCACGAGCAGTACTTC.

This chain joins TRBV15 and TRBJ2-5; D may match TRBD1 or TRBD2 (5 bases each). The CDR3 has 14 amino acids. Trimming pared 4 bases from V and 2 bases from J, leaving 11 bases between. The germline V gene has CDR1 LNHNV and CDR2 YYDKDF (reference sequence). Written as DNA, the CDR3 is TGTGCCACCAGCACAGGGACCGATCAAGAGACCCAGTACTTC. Its protein is CATSTGTDQETQYF.

The chain couples TRBV7-2 to TRBJ2-7; weak D call: TRBD1 (5 bases). The CDR3 is made up of 13 amino acids. Deletions cut 3 bases from V and 4 bases from J, with 10 bases between. Germline CDR1 is SGHTA and CDR2 is FQGNSA. The CDR3 protein is CASSFDRRYEQYF. DNA for the CDR3: TGTGCCAGCAGCTTCGACAGAAGGTACGAGCAGTACTTC.

The V gene is TRBV19, the J gene TRBJ2-3, with D unresolved. There are 14 residues in the CDR3. Between the trimmed V and J ends, which lost 11 bases and 3 bases, there was a span of 18 bases. Germline values: CDR1 LNHDA, CDR2 SQIVND (reference sequence). The CDR3 DNA reads TGTGCCGCCTCATCCCCCGTAATGACAGATACGCAGTATTTT. This codes for CAASSPVMTDTQYF.

In this sample, this clonotype turned up a few times. This sequence joins TRBV19 and TRBJ1-5; D remains ambiguous. V was shortened by 3 bases and J by 3 bases, with 6 bases between the two germline ends. The CDR3 length is 13 residues. Germline values: CDR1 LNHDA, CDR2 SQIVND (reference sequence). The chain's CDR3 is CASSITYNQPQHF. The CDR3 coding sequence is TGTGCCAGTAGTATTACCTACAATCAGCCCCAGCATTTT.

The chain links TRBV12-3 or TRBV12-4 to TRBJ2-5; 8 nucleotides agree with TRBD2. The ends lost 5 bases at V and 5 bases at J; junction bases unmatched: 16. The CDR3 has 17 amino acids. The CDR3 sequence is CASSPPRWRGDSETQYF. The CDR3, as DNA: TGTGCCAGCAGTCCCCCAAGGTGGCGGGGGGATTCGGAGACCCAGTACTTC.

The rearrangement uses TRBV7-2 and TRBJ2-6; no reliable D call. This CDR3 is built from 13 residues. Trimming stripped 2 bases from V and 2 bases from J, with 1 base between. Germline CDR1 and CDR2: SGHTA and FQGNSA. This CDR3 reads CASSLPGANVLTF. The CDR3 nucleotides are TGTGCCAGCAGCTTACCTGGGGCCAACGTCCTGACTTTC.

The chain couples TRBV7-9 to TRBJ2-7, with D tentatively TRBD1 (5 bases). Germline CDR1 reads SEHNR; CDR2 reads FQNEAQ (reference sequence). This CDR3 comprises 14 residues. Trimming took off 5 bases at V and 4 bases at J, with 15 bases between the two ends. The DNA of the CDR3 is TGTGCCAGCAGCACCCGCTGGGGCGCGTACGAGCAGTACTTC. Translation: CASSTRWGAYEQYF.

The rearrangement uses TRBV7-8 and TRBJ1-1; D unresolved. Trimming stripped 9 bases from V and 0 bases from J, with 14 bases between. Looked up from germline, CDR1 is SGHVS and CDR2 is FQNEAQ. CDR3 length: 14 amino acids. CDR3 bases: TGTGCCAGTAGTATTGGTGCCGTGAACACTGAAGCTTTCTTT. The encoded protein is CASSIGAVNTEAFF.

As for this clonotype: One end of the junction fails to match germline, which may point to a read error. This rearrangement joins TRBV2 to TRBJ2-7; D assignment may be TRBD1 or TRBD2 (6 bases each). CDR1 and CDR2 from the germline V gene are SNHLY and FYNNEI. The CDR3 has 15 amino acids. CDR3: CASSESRGEWYEQYF. As DNA, the CDR3 is TGCGCCAGCAGTGAGTCGAGGGGGGAATGGTACGAGCAGTACTTC.

This clonotype was counted a single time. The rearrangement uses TRBV20-1 and TRBJ2-7; 10 nucleotides line up with TRBD1. Germline CDR1 reads DFQATT; CDR2 reads SNEGSKA (reference sequence). V lost 0 bases, J lost 2 bases, and 10 bases stayed unmatched. This CDR3 has 17 amino acids. The CDR3 is CSARDKRQGARAYEQYF. In DNA form, the CDR3 reads TGCAGTGCTAGAGATAAGAGACAGGGGGCGCGCGCCTACGAGCAGTACTTC.

The V call is TRBV2, the J call TRBJ2-3; tentative D call: TRBD2 (6 bases). V gave up 8 bases and J gave up 0 bases, with 9 bases separating them. Per the germline V gene, CDR1 is SNHLY and CDR2 is FYNNEI. The CDR3 is 13 residues long. CDR3 DNA: TGTGCCAGCCCGGGGGATAGCACAGATACGCAGTATTTT. Its translation: CASPGDSTDTQYF.

A few counts support this clonotype. V is TRBV2 and J is TRBJ2-7, with unresolved D. Germline assignment: CDR1 SNHLY and CDR2 FYNNEI. This CDR3 spans 13 amino acids. Trimming removed 8 bases at V and 5 bases at J, with 16 bases between. The CDR3 reads CASAQAEGDEQYF. CDR3 in DNA: TGTGCCAGCGCCCAGGCGGAAGGAGACGAGCAGTACTTC.

This clonotype was seen only a few times. The chain has TRBV24-1 and TRBJ1-2; possible D gene TRBD1, 6 bases. This CDR3 contains 14 residues. V gave up 3 bases and J gave up 0 bases, with 7 bases separating them. Looked up from germline, CDR1 is KGHDR and CDR2 is SFDVKD. CDR3 sequence reads: CATSDGQTNYGYTF. CDR3 sequence (DNA): TGTGCCACCAGTGATGGACAGACTAACTATGGCTACACCTTC.